The 15 T cell receptor beta chains below come from one sample, sequenced in a study of PD-1 blockade in mismatch repair-deficient tumors. Sequenced by immunoSEQ multiplex PCR; TCRdb stores in-frame clones only, minus some. The table has 120,000 or so clones, about 88% seen once. The sequences come from peripheral blood, collected 44 weeks after starting pembrolizumab. Receptors originate from an adult with mismatch repair-deficient cancer.

This clone occurred once. The chain is built from TRBV11-3 and TRBJ2-7; D is unresolved. CDR3 length equals 12 residues. The germline V gene encodes CDR1 SGHNT and CDR2 YENEEA. V dropped 1 base and J dropped 4 bases, with 5 bases sitting between them. The CDR3 DNA is TGTGCCAGCAGCTTAGGGGCTTACGAGCAGTACTTC. It specifies CASSLGAYEQYF.

The CDR3 region is CASSPAGTGGNEQFF. The CDR3 DNA reads as TGTGCCAGCAGCCCGGCCGGGACAGGGGGGAATGAGCAGTTCTTC. The gene calls are TRBV5-4 and TRBJ2-1; 11 bases agree with TRBD1. CDR1 and CDR2 from the germline V gene are SGHNT and YYREEE (reference sequence). Losses at the gene ends were 4 bases for V and 7 bases for J; bases not matched to a gene: 7. CDR3 size: 15 residues.

The DNA of the CDR3 is TGTGCCAGCAGCTCACCGACTAGTTGGGTTTCCGGGGAGCTGTTTTTT. Encoded protein: CASSSPTSWVSGELFF. The chain recombines TRBV11-3 with TRBJ2-2; possible D gene TRBD2, 6 bases. V was clipped by 4 bases and J by 6 bases, with 18 bases between them. CDR1 SGHNT and CDR2 YENEEA come from the germline V gene. The CDR3 spans 16 residues.

This chain uses TRBV30 with TRBJ2-1; TRBD1 matches at 7 bases. The CDR3 extends over 18 amino acids. V gave up 1 base and J gave up 2 bases; unmatched junction bases: 14. Germline V lookup: CDR1 GTSNPN, CDR2 SVGIG (reference sequence). The CDR3 region has the DNA TGTGCCTGGAGTGGACTGGGACCGACAGGGAATCCCTACAATGAGCAGTTCTTC. The encoded protein is CAWSGLGPTGNPYNEQFF. Looking up the rest from reference TRBV30 and TRBJ2-1 gives the full variable domain: SQTIHQWPATLVQPVGSPLSLECTVEGTSNPNLYWYRQAAGRGLQLLFYSVGIGQISSEVPQNLSASRPQDRQFILSSKKLLLSDSGFYLCAWSGLGPTGNPYNEQFFGPGTRLTVL.

The chain combines TRBV7-6 with TRBJ1-1; D remains ambiguous. There are 13 residues in the CDR3. The germline V and J ends were trimmed by 3 bases and 1 base, with 6 bases remaining between them. CDR1 is SGHVS, CDR2 FNYEAQ, per germline. The CDR3 sequence is CASSFWENTEAFF. The DNA for the CDR3 is TGTGCCAGCAGCTTTTGGGAGAACACTGAAGCTTTCTTT. Together with reference TRBV7-6 and TRBJ1-1, the CDR3 gives the full variable domain: GAGVSQSPRYKVTKRGQDVALRCDPISGHVSLYWYRQALGQGPEFLTYFNYEAQQDKSGLPNDRFSAERPEGSISTLTIQRTEQRDSAMYRCASSFWENTEAFFGQGTRLTVV.

This clone was found once. The chain combines TRBV25-1 with TRBJ2-7; possibly TRBD1 for D (5 bases). Trimming removed 1 base from V and 5 bases from J, with 12 bases in between. CDR3 size: 14 residues. Looked up from germline, CDR1 is MGHDK and CDR2 is SYGVNS. CDR3 sequence: CASSEFSRGDEQYF. Here the CDR3 DNA reads TGTGCCAGCAGTGAATTCAGTAGGGGCGACGAGCAGTACTTC.

V gene TRBV19 combines with J gene TRBJ1-1; D possibly corresponds to TRBD1 (5 bases). This CDR3 comprises 17 residues. The ends were cut back, 5 bases at V and 5 bases at J, with 24 bases in the middle. Germline CDR1 reads LNHDA; CDR2 reads SQIVND (reference sequence). Here the CDR3 reads CASSGGKGRALGTEAFF. DNA of the CDR3: TGTGCCAGTAGTGGGGGTAAGGGGCGCGCCCTCGGGACTGAAGCTTTCTTT.

This chain joins TRBV7-9 and TRBJ2-7; D may be TRBD2 (6 bases). There are 14 residues in the CDR3. V was cut by 4 bases and J by 4 bases, with 14 bases left in between. Germline-derived CDR1 and CDR2 are SEHNR and FQNEAQ (reference sequence). In DNA form, the CDR3 reads TGTGCCAGCAGCTCTCCGACGACTAGTTACGAGCAGTACTTC. Protein sequence: CASSSPTTSYEQYF.

The V gene is TRBV5-4, the J gene TRBJ2-1; possible D gene TRBD2, 6 bases. Germline-derived CDR1 and CDR2 are SGHNT and YYREEE (reference sequence). Trimming stripped 0 bases from V and 0 bases from J, with 7 bases between. This CDR3 region has 15 residues. The DNA of the CDR3 is TGTGCCAGCAGCTTGGGGCGGGACTCCTACAATGAGCAGTTCTTC. Its translation: CASSLGRDSYNEQFF.

The chain combines TRBV27 with TRBJ2-2; 9 bases match TRBD1. Germline trimming cut 5 bases from V and 4 bases from J; bases unmatched to any gene: 8. Germline lookup yields CDR1 MNHEY and CDR2 SMNVEV (reference sequence). The CDR3 covers 16 residues. CDR3 DNA: TGTGCCAGCAGTCACACAGGGGGCGCGGGCACCGGGGAGCTGTTTTTT. Its translation is CASSHTGGAGTGELFF.

The chain couples TRBV30 to TRBJ2-7; the match to TRBD1 covers 7 bases. V was pared by 3 bases and J by 4 bases, with 9 bases of the junction left unmatched. Germline CDR1 reads GTSNPN; CDR2 reads SVGIG (reference sequence). CDR3 length equals 14 residues. The CDR3 nucleotides read TGTGCCTGGAGAACCCGGGACAGTCCTTACGAGCAGTACTTC. Residues: CAWRTRDSPYEQYF.

The table lists this clone with a count of one. The chain is built from TRBV7-9 and TRBJ1-4; no clear D gene. CDR3 length equals 12 residues. Per the germline V gene, CDR1 is SEHNR and CDR2 is FQNEAQ (reference sequence). The germline V and J ends were trimmed by 5 bases and 11 bases, with 12 bases remaining between them. The CDR3 protein is CASSMDGSKLFF. The CDR3 nucleotides are TGTGCCAGCAGCATGGACGGAAGTAAACTGTTTTTT.

This rearrangement joins TRBV29-1 to TRBJ2-7, with 13 bases fitting TRBD2. Trimming removed 7 bases from V and 5 bases from J; junction bases left unmatched: 11. The germline CDR1 and CDR2 sequences are SQVTM and ANQGSEA. This CDR3 has 15 residues. The CDR3: CSATILAGGPHEQYF. CDR3 nucleotides: TGCAGCGCCACCATACTAGCGGGAGGGCCCCACGAGCAGTACTTC.

This rearrangement joins TRBV7-9 to TRBJ1-4; D remains unclear. CDR3 length: 16 amino acids. With 2 bases removed from V and 2 bases from J, the gap between germline ends came to 12 bases. The germline gives CDR1 SEHNR, CDR2 FQNEAQ (reference sequence). CDR3 region: CASSLTLAPTNEKLFF. In nucleotides, the CDR3 is TGTGCCAGCAGCTTAACCCTGGCACCTACTAATGAAAAACTGTTTTTT.

V is TRBV7-8 and J is TRBJ2-1; the D gene is possibly TRBD1 (6 bases). This CDR3 spans 15 amino acids. V lost 0 bases, J lost 2 bases, and 8 bases lay in between. Germline CDR1 is SGHVS and CDR2 is FQNEAQ. The CDR3 sequence: CASSLATGTYNEQFF. CDR3 coding DNA: TGTGCCAGCAGCTTAGCAACAGGGACCTACAATGAGCAGTTCTTC.